This T cell receptor (beta chain) derives from a study of early T cells in non-severe SARS-CoV-2 infection (dated by TCRdb to the early 2020s). As for the study more broadly: TCR sequencing used bulk RNA from unsorted whole blood, so alpha and beta chains could not be paired. Findings and caveats that apply to the study as a whole: Matching against VDJdb was skewed toward anti-spike CD8 responses, likely underestimated virus-specific expansions, and missed private and CD4 specificities.

Libraries came from 5' RACE. Sequencing was performed on a NextSeq 500. To correct for sequencing error and PCR bias, the TCR library protocol tagged individual cDNA molecules with unique molecular identifiers. TCR alpha and beta chains were both sequenced, and the abundances of alpha and beta sequences in each sample were closely correlated with each other. In the authors' own workflow: Decombinator V4 was used to annotate the V gene, J gene and CDR3 of the TCR sequences. TCRs were defined as expanded if a significant change between any two time points was detected under a Poisson model with p below 0.0001. TCR abundances were normalised to the total number of TCRs sequenced per sample and expressed as counts per million. MAIT TCRs were defined by TRAV1-2 paired with TRAJ12, TRAJ20 or TRAJ33, and iNKT TCRs by TRAV10 paired with TRAJ18. VDJdb, accessed 1 November 2021, was searched for CMV, EBV and SARS-CoV-2 annotated TCRs, excluding TCRs annotated for multiple antigens. The public sequencing data were trimmed at Q25 with fastp and processed into clonotypes with MiXCR by TCRdb, which kept only in-frame beta chains. Every CDR3 protein is listed once, alongside the most common genes and DNA of its rows. The V and J calls follow TCRdb's processing rather than the paper's. In this sample the table shows about 59,000 distinct CDR3 sequences, approximately 13% of which occur a single time. About 9.3% of the sample is taken by the ten largest.

This clonotype was seen a few times. Its antigen remains undetermined. Base qualities were left out, and no much larger clone turns up one base away. The germline V gene sets CDR1 to SGHVS and CDR2 to FNYEAQ. The CDR3 covers 12 residues, taking in both the cysteine and the phenylalanine. Here the CDR3 DNA is all that survives: 36 bases in frame from base 1. V loses 1 base of germline sequence and J loses 2 bases, and the interval between the two ends is 2 bases. This was a case-control study nested in a cohort of healthcare workers in London, UK, who had nasopharyngeal swab PCR tests and blood samples taken every week. Between 23 and 31 March 2020, the week of the UK lockdown, healthcare workers were enrolled and then followed up weekly for as long as 16 weeks.

The sample here was whole blood, taken at baseline. This clonotype originated in an adult who was a healthcare worker with PCR-confirmed SARS-CoV-2 infection or an uninfected control (not recorded which). Rearrangement joined TRBV7-6 to TRBJ2-5; a confident D gene designation cannot be given. The encoded CDR3 is CASSLEQETQYF. The nucleotide sequence reads as follows: TGTGCCAGCAGCTTAGAGCAAGAGACCCAGTACTTC.